The 24 T cell receptor beta chains in this list originate from one sample, sequenced in a study of shared clonotypes between healthy human individuals. The assay was immunoSEQ multiplex PCR, and TCRdb's table has in-frame clones only and misses some. In the table there are approximately 980,000 clones, around 80% of which are singletons. The sample taken for sequencing was memory CD4+ T cells sorted from blood. Subset in this sample: CD45RA-negative fraction. The source is a man aged 18 to 30 in good health.

The J gene is TRBJ1-3, the V gene TRBV5-1; 8 bases are a match to TRBD1. The CDR3 consists of 15 residues. With 4 bases clipped from V and 4 bases from J, the junction kept 7 bases outside the gene matches. Looked up from germline, CDR1 is SGHRS and CDR2 is YFSETQ. This CDR3 reads CASSPDRVAGNTIYF. The CDR3 coding sequence is TGCGCCAGCAGCCCGGACAGGGTAGCCGGAAACACCATATATTTT.

The chain carries TRBV7-2 and TRBJ2-7, with 7 nucleotides matching TRBD2. V trimming: 5 bases; J trimming: 4 bases; junction bases outside the gene matches: 17. The germline CDR1 and CDR2 sequences are SGHTA and FQGNSA. The CDR3 loop spans 17 amino acids. The CDR3 DNA is TGTGCCAGCAGCCGGGGCGCGTTGAGCGGGGATTTATACGAGCAGTACTTC. Protein: CASSRGALSGDLYEQYF.

The rearrangement links TRBV11-2 to TRBJ1-6; possible D gene TRBD1, 5 bases. The CDR3 consists of 15 residues. Germline V gene lookup returns CDR1 SGHAT and CDR2 FQNNGV. V lost 5 bases and J 10 bases, leaving 18 bases between the germline ends. The CDR3 region has the DNA TGTGCCAGCAGCGACCTACAGGCCTCAGTATCACCCCTCCACTTT. Translation gives CASSDLQASVSPLHF.

J is TRBJ2-1 and V is TRBV11-3; 12 bases are shared with TRBD2. Losses at the gene ends were 5 bases for V and 6 bases for J; bases not matched to a gene: 2. CDR3 length equals 14 residues. CDR1 is SGHNT, CDR2 YENEEA, per germline. In nucleotides, the CDR3 is TGTGCCAGCAGCAAGGGACTAGCGGGCAATGAGCAGTTCTTC. Translation: CASSKGLAGNEQFF.

To note about this clone: The sample has other DNA sequences that encode this CDR3 too. This chain joins TRBV5-1 and TRBJ2-1, with 9 bases that match TRBD2. Trimming cost V 0 bases and J 4 bases; bases outside gene matches: 2. Germline CDR1 and CDR2: SGHRS and YFSETQ. The CDR3 contains 15 residues. For the CDR3, the DNA is TGCGCCAGCAGCTTGGGGCTAGCGGGGTACAATGAGCAGTTCTTC. It specifies CASSLGLAGYNEQFF.

The chain carries TRBV6-6 and TRBJ2-7; 7 bases are shared with TRBD2. CDR1 and CDR2 (germline): MNHNY, SVGAGI (reference sequence). V shed 11 bases, J shed 4 bases, and the junction held 8 bases outside the gene matches. This CDR3 is 12 amino acids long. CDR3 protein: CAGSWGGYEQYF. The CDR3 DNA reads as TGTGCCGGCTCCTGGGGGGGGTACGAGCAGTACTTC.

A word on this clone: A much more abundant neighbour one base away suggests this may be a read error. The CDR3 spells CASSEGWSTDTQYF. The CDR3, as DNA: TGTGCCAGCAGTGAAGGGTGGAGCACAGATACGCAGTATTTT. The chain carries TRBV6-1 and TRBJ2-3; D unclear. Trimming shortened V by 1 base and J by 0 bases, and 5 bases separated the two germline ends. Germline lookup yields CDR1 MNHNS and CDR2 SASEGT. The CDR3 runs 14 residues.

The V call is TRBV10-1, the J call TRBJ2-5; D unresolved. CDR1 WNHNN and CDR2 SYGVQD come from the germline V gene (reference sequence). The length of the CDR3 is 11 residues. V dropped 3 bases and J dropped 4 bases, with 3 bases sitting between them. CDR3 sequence: CASSDGETQYF. CDR3 DNA: TGCGCCAGCAGTGACGGAGAGACCCAGTACTTC.

This chain links TRBV5-5 with TRBJ2-1; D remains ambiguous. CDR3 length equals 12 residues. The V end lost 2 bases, the J end lost 6 bases, and 6 bases lay between the germline ends. From germline, CDR1 is SGHKS and CDR2 YYEKEE (reference sequence). In DNA form, the CDR3 reads TGTGCCAGCAGCTTCGGCTTCAATGAGCAGTTCTTC. Protein: CASSFGFNEQFF.

Remarks on this clone: The sample holds other DNA sequences that translate to the same CDR3. The chain has TRBV11-2 and TRBJ2-1, with D maybe TRBD1 (6 bases). Between the trimmed V and J ends, which lost 0 bases and 4 bases, there was a span of 10 bases. Germline CDR1 and CDR2: SGHAT and FQNNGV. The CDR3 is 15 residues long. The CDR3 spells CASSLDRGGYNEQFF. The CDR3 nucleotides are TGTGCCAGCAGCTTAGATCGAGGGGGTTACAATGAGCAGTTCTTC.

The chain joins TRBV14 to TRBJ2-2; weak D call: TRBD2 (5 bases). Trimming removed 1 base at V and 7 bases at J, with 16 bases between. CDR1 and CDR2 (germline): SGHDN, FVKESK. The CDR3 loop spans 16 amino acids. The CDR3 DNA reads TGTGCCAGCAGCCAAGGGAACGAGGGTGTATACGGGGAGCTGTTTTTT. The encoded protein is CASSQGNEGVYGELFF. The full variable domain, rest sourced from reference TRBV14 and TRBJ2-2, is EAGVTQFPSHSVIEKGQTVTLRCDPISGHDNLYWYRRVMGKEIKFLLHFVKESKQDESGMPNNRFLAERTGGTYSTLKVQPAELEDSGVYFCASSQGNEGVYGELFFGEGSRLTVL.

This chain links TRBV27 with TRBJ1-5, with D unresolved. The length of the CDR3 is 14 residues. Germline V gives CDR1 MNHEY, CDR2 SMNVEV (reference sequence). Between the trimmed V and J ends, which lost 2 bases and 1 base, there was a span of 6 bases. This CDR3 reads CASSLKGSNQPQHF. CDR3 in DNA: TGTGCCAGCAGTTTAAAAGGAAGCAATCAGCCCCAGCATTTT.

This chain connects TRBV5-4 to TRBJ2-4; D perhaps matches TRBD2 (7 bases). Trimming took off 4 bases at V and 3 bases at J, with 17 bases between the two ends. CDR1 SGHNT and CDR2 YYREEE come from the germline V gene (reference sequence). The CDR3 runs to 16 residues. This CDR3 is CASSDPGGLGKNIQYF. Here the CDR3 DNA reads TGTGCCAGCAGCGACCCCGGGGGGCTGGGCAAAAACATTCAGTACTTC.

The J gene is TRBJ2-3, the V gene TRBV5-1, with 12 nucleotides matching TRBD2. Germline values: CDR1 SGHRS, CDR2 YFSETQ. J gave up 0 bases and V 0 bases, and 11 bases lay outside the gene matches. The CDR3 spans 20 residues. The CDR3: CASSLGILAGGRHSTDTQYF. The CDR3 DNA is TGCGCCAGCAGCTTGGGGATACTAGCGGGGGGCCGTCATAGCACAGATACGCAGTATTTT.

The chain couples TRBV6-5 to TRBJ1-2, with D possibly being TRBD1 (6 bases). The CDR3 spans 13 residues. V shed 5 bases and J shed 13 bases, with 20 bases lying between them. Germline CDR1 MNHEY, CDR2 SVGAGI. The CDR3 DNA reads as TGTGCCAGCAGTGAAGCTTGGGACAAGGCCCCCACCTTC. It yields the protein CASSEAWDKAPTF.

This chain links TRBV14 with TRBJ1-4, with D perhaps TRBD1 (6 bases). Germline CDR1 is SGHDN and CDR2 is FVKESK. There are 16 residues in the CDR3. V shed 4 bases and J shed 7 bases, with 19 bases lying between them. CDR3 region: CASSLTRTATGEKLFF. The CDR3, as DNA: TGTGCCAGCAGCCTCACTAGGACAGCCACAGGTGAAAAACTGTTTTTT. Full variable domain (rest looked up from reference TRBV14 and TRBJ1-4): EAGVTQFPSHSVIEKGQTVTLRCDPISGHDNLYWYRRVMGKEIKFLLHFVKESKQDESGMPNNRFLAERTGGTYSTLKVQPAELEDSGVYFCASSLTRTATGEKLFFGSGTQLSVL.

The chain joins TRBV28 to TRBJ2-1; D is possibly TRBD2 (5 bases). The CDR3 has 16 amino acids. Germline CDR1 MDHEN, CDR2 SYDVKM. The germline V and J ends were trimmed by 2 bases and 2 bases, with 13 bases remaining between them. CDR3: CASSLGLQTPYNEQFF. CDR3 bases: TGTGCCAGCAGTTTAGGACTGCAAACTCCCTACAATGAGCAGTTCTTC.

This rearrangement joins TRBV30 to TRBJ1-6; tentative D call: TRBD1 (5 bases). The CDR3 loop spans 16 amino acids. V lost 2 bases, J lost 9 bases, and 20 bases lay in between. Per the germline V gene, CDR1 is GTSNPN and CDR2 is SVGIG (reference sequence). For the CDR3, the DNA is TGTGCCTGGAGTTACCCGGGGGGGAGTGCTGGTTCACCCCTCCACTTT. It encodes CAWSYPGGSAGSPLHF.

The chain is built from TRBV5-1 and TRBJ2-7; D unresolved. The V end lost 0 bases, the J end lost 0 bases, and 10 bases lay between the germline ends. Germline assignment: CDR1 SGHRS and CDR2 YFSETQ. There are 15 residues in the CDR3. The CDR3 region is CASSLGRKSSYEQYF. CDR3 DNA sequence: TGCGCCAGCAGCTTGGGACGGAAGAGCTCCTACGAGCAGTACTTC.

This sequence joins TRBV19 and TRBJ2-2; TRBD1 matches at 7 bases. Germline V CDR1 and CDR2: LNHDA, SQIVND (reference sequence). The CDR3 totals 15 residues. Trimming removed 5 bases from V and 6 bases from J; junction bases left unmatched: 9. In DNA form, the CDR3 reads TGTGCCAGTAGTGAAAGGGGGCGCGGTCCCGGGGAGCTGTTTTTT. Residues: CASSERGRGPGELFF.

The chain links TRBV6-1 to TRBJ1-3; a weak D match, TRBD1 (6 bases). Germline assignment: CDR1 MNHNS and CDR2 SASEGT. The CDR3 has 14 amino acids. Trimming left V 6 bases short and J 6 bases short, with 15 bases between. CDR3 amino acids: CASSAGASQNTIYF. The CDR3, as DNA: TGTGCCAGCAGCGCAGGGGCCTCGCAAAACACCATATATTTT.

A remark on this clone: The identical CDR3 is also encoded by other nucleotide sequences in the sample. This chain links TRBV6-5 with TRBJ2-7; possible D gene TRBD1, 6 bases. This CDR3 contains 12 residues. Looked up from germline, CDR1 is MNHEY and CDR2 is SVGAGI. Trimming took 4 bases from V and 4 from J, leaving 8 bases between them. The CDR3 here is CASSSQGYEQYF. DNA for the CDR3: TGTGCCAGCAGTTCACAGGGATACGAGCAGTACTTC.

This clone was observed a single time. At one of its ends the junction is not consistent with the germline gene, which may arise from a read error. V and J are TRBV2 and TRBJ2-7, with D hard to call. The V gene's germline CDR1 is SNHLY and CDR2 FYNNEI. CDR3 length equals 12 residues. The CDR3 loop is CASSDLRRPCVF. The DNA for the CDR3 is TGTGCCAGCAGTGACTTAAGGCGGCCCTGCGTCTTC. Drawing the rest from reference TRBV2 and TRBJ2-7, the complete variable domain is EPEVTQTPSHQVTQMGQEVILRCVPISNHLYFYWYRQILGQKVEFLVSFYNNEISEKSEIFDDQFSVERPDGSNFTLKIRSTKLEDSAMYFCASSDLRRPCVFGPGTRLTVT.

CDR3: CASSSWTGGRSGNTIYF. For the CDR3, the DNA is TGCGCCAGCAGCTCGTGGACAGGGGGCCGCTCTGGAAACACCATATATTTT. The V call is TRBV5-1, the J call TRBJ1-3; 11 nucleotides agree with TRBD1. V dropped 3 bases and J dropped 0; count of bases not matched to a gene: 5. The germline V gene encodes CDR1 SGHRS and CDR2 YFSETQ. The CDR3 totals 17 residues.